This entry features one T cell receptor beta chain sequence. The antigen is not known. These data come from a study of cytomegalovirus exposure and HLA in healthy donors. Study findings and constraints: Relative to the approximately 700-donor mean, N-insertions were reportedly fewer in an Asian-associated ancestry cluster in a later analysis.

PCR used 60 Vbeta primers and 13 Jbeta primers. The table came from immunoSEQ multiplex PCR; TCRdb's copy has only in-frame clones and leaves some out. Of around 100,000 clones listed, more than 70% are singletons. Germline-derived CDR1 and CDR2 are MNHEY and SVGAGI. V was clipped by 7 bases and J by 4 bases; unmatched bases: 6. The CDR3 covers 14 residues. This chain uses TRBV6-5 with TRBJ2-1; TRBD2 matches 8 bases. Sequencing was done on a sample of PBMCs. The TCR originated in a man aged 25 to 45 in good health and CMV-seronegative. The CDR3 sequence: CASTRGGLYNEQFF. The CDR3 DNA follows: TGTGCCAGCACCCGGGGGGGCCTATACAATGAGCAGTTCTTC.